The clone carrying this TCR beta chain was counted ten times or more. The antigen remains unidentified. The data originate from a study of T cells after yellow fever vaccination. V lost 7 bases and J 2 bases, leaving 10 bases between the germline ends. The germline CDR1 and CDR2 sequences are SGHRS and YFSETQ. The CDR3 is 13 residues long. Using its own MiXCR run on the 5' RACE reads, TCRdb lists one record per CDR3 protein. The sample records 200,000 to 300,000 distinct CDR3 sequences, approximately 3.6% being singletons. Study-wide points: CD4 and CD8 compartments shared a small share of clonotypes.

This receptor was taken from a man aged 18 to 29 who received the YFV17D yellow fever vaccine. The specimen comprised PBMCs, sampled 15 days after the yellow fever booster vaccination. The chain joins TRBV5-1 to TRBJ1-3; tentatively, D is TRBD1 (5 bases). The CDR3 DNA reads as TGCGCCAGCGCCGGGGGGGCTGGAAACACCATATATTTT. Translated: CASAGGAGNTIYF.